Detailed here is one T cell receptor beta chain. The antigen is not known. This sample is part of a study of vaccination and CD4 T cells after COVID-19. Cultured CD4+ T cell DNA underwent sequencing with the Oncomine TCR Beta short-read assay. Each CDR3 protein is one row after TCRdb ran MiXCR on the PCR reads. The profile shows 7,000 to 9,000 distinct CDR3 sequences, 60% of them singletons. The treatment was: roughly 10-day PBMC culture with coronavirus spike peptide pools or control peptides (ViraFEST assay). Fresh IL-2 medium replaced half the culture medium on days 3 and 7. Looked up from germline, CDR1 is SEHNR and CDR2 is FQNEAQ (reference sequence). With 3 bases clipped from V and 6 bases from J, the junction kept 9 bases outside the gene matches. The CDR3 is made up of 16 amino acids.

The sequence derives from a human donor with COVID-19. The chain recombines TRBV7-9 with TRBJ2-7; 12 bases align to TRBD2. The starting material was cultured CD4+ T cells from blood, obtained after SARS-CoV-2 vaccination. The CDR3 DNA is TGTGCCAGCAGCTTCCAGCGGACTAGCGGGGAGTCCGAGCAGTACTTC. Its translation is CASSFQRTSGESEQYF.